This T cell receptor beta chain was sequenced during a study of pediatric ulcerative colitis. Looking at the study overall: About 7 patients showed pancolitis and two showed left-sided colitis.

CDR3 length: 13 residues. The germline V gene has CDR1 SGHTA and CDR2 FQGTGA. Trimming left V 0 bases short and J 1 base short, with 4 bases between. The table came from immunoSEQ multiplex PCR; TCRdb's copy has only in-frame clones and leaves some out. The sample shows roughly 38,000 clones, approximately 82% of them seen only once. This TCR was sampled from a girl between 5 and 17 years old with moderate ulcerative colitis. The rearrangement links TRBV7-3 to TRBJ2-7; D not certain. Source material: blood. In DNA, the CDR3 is TGTGCCAGCAGCTTAACGGCGTCCTACGAGCAGTACTTC. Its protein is CASSLTASYEQYF.